The text below deals with one T cell receptor (beta chain). Its antigen is undetermined. The sample comes from a study of vaccination effects on CD4 cells after COVID-19. The CDR3 has 16 residues. V lost 0 bases and J 1 base, leaving 11 bases between the germline ends. The germline V gene encodes CDR1 LGHNA and CDR2 YNFKEQ. ViraFEST used viral peptide pools to expand antigen-specific CD4+ T cells before sequencing. CD4+ T cells were isolated after around 9 days of culture. Each vaccine recipient was nucleocapsid antibody negative and had no prior SARS-CoV-2 infection. The method was immunoSEQ multiplex PCR; TCRdb's version includes in-frame clones alone and lacks a portion of them. The sample yields tens of thousands of clones, around 70% seen once.

The TCR was taken from a human donor who received a COVID-19 vaccine. Here the sequenced sample was CD4+ T cells from PBMCs cultured with SARS-CoV-2 spike peptides, taken before COVID-19 vaccination. The chain employs TRBV4-2 and TRBJ2-3; maybe TRBD2 (7 bases). The CDR3 nucleotides are TGTGCCAGCAGCCAAGATAAGGGGGGGGGCACAGATACGCAGTATTTT. It yields the protein CASSQDKGGGTDTQYF.